Listed here are 27 T cell receptor beta chains from one sample, sequenced in a study of blood T cell repertoires in COVID-19. Assay used: immunoSEQ multiplex PCR; TCRdb lists only in-frame clones, some missing. This sample carries some 160,000 clones, approximately 80% of them seen once, and the ten largest clones take 10% to 15%. Sequences were obtained from peripheral blood. The receptors shown here come from a man aged 70 or older who had recovered from COVID-19.

V usage is TRBV5-1 and J usage is TRBJ1-4; D perhaps matches TRBD1 (6 bases). Trimming stripped 4 bases from V and 4 bases from J, with 11 bases between. This CDR3 spans 14 amino acids. The germline CDR1 and CDR2 sequences are SGHRS and YFSETQ. The CDR3 protein is CASSPGQINEKLFF. In DNA, the CDR3 is TGCGCCAGCAGCCCCGGACAGATTAATGAAAAACTGTTTTTT.

This chain connects TRBV27 to TRBJ2-3; 9 bases line up with TRBD2. The CDR3 consists of 16 residues. Germline values: CDR1 MNHEY, CDR2 SMNVEV (reference sequence). V dropped 3 bases and J dropped 2; count of bases not matched to a gene: 6. The CDR3 region has the DNA TGTGCCAGCAGTTTGCAACTAGCGGGCTTCACAGATACGCAGTATTTT. Its translation: CASSLQLAGFTDTQYF.

The gene calls are TRBV5-6 and TRBJ2-7, with 10 bases matching TRBD1. The V gene's germline CDR1 is SGHDT and CDR2 YYEEEE. V trimming: 4 bases; J trimming: 4 bases; junction bases outside the gene matches: 2. The CDR3 length is 13 residues. The CDR3, as DNA: TGTGCCAGCAGCGCGGACAGGGGGTACGAGCAGTACTTC. Translation gives CASSADRGYEQYF.

The chain has TRBV3-1 (or the pseudogene TRBV3-2) and TRBJ2-5; weak D call: TRBD2 (5 bases). The CDR3 has 13 residues. Per germline, CDR1 LGHDT and CDR2 YNNKEL (reference sequence). V shed 4 bases and J shed 5 bases, with 11 bases lying between them. The DNA for the CDR3 is TGTGCCAGCAGCCCTAGGGAGCTGGAGACCCAGTACTTC. Translating gives CASSPRELETQYF.

Notes on this clone: Likely a read error: the CDR3 ends without its conserved phenylalanine or tryptophan. It is unclear where the CDR3 begins or ends on the DNA, so no DNA is shown, and the CDR3 is as TCRdb lists it. The chain recombines TRBV12-3 or TRBV12-4 with TRBJ2-3; TRBD2 was called by the table and not checked on the DNA. The CDR3 numbers 13 amino acids, ends counted. CDR3: CASSLAVREDHKG.

This clone was detected only a few times. The V gene is TRBV18, the J gene TRBJ1-6; a possible D gene is TRBD1 (5 bases). Germline values: CDR1 KGHSH, CDR2 LQKENI. Trimming removed 3 bases from V and 4 bases from J, with 7 bases in between. The CDR3 consists of 14 residues. The CDR3 sequence: CASSPDSYNSPLHF. CDR3 bases: TGTGCCAGCTCACCCGACAGTTATAATTCACCCCTCCACTTT.

The J gene is TRBJ1-1, the V gene TRBV19; possible D gene TRBD1, 5 bases. The V and J ends lost 3 bases and 0 bases respectively, with 14 bases between them. CDR1 LNHDA and CDR2 SQIVND come from the germline V gene (reference sequence). The length of the CDR3 is 16 residues. The CDR3 sequence is CASSILGLYMNTEAFF. The CDR3 coding sequence is TGTGCCAGTAGTATTTTGGGACTCTACATGAACACTGAAGCTTTCTTT.

The gene calls are TRBV5-1 and TRBJ2-2; TRBD2 aligns across 8 bases. Germline V CDR1 and CDR2: SGHRS, YFSETQ. V lost 4 bases and J lost 4; bases outside the gene matches: 9. This CDR3 has 16 amino acids. The CDR3 sequence is CASSGTAGAGTGELFF. The DNA of the CDR3 is TGCGCCAGCAGCGGAACAGCGGGAGCGGGCACCGGGGAGCTGTTTTTT.

This clone was detected only a few times. This chain uses TRBV11-1 with TRBJ2-5; D unclear. CDR1 and CDR2 from the germline V gene are SGHAT and FQDESV (reference sequence). The CDR3 has 14 amino acids. V lost 4 bases and J 2 bases, leaving 11 bases between the germline ends. CDR3 residues: CASSSIDWQETQYF. As DNA, the CDR3 is TGTGCCAGCAGCTCCATCGACTGGCAAGAGACCCAGTACTTC.

This clone was recorded only once. The CDR3 protein is CASSTENSAGGPIGELFF. DNA of the CDR3: TGTGCCAGTAGTACGGAGAATTCAGCGGGAGGGCCGATCGGGGAGCTGTTTTTT. The chain recombines TRBV19 with TRBJ2-2, with TRBD2 identical over 10 bases. Per the germline V gene, CDR1 is LNHDA and CDR2 is SQIVND (reference sequence). J was trimmed by 7 bases and V by 4 bases; bases with no gene match: 15. The CDR3 has 18 amino acids.

This clone was recorded once. The chain links TRBV3-1 (or the pseudogene TRBV3-2) to TRBJ2-5; D possibly corresponds to TRBD2 (6 bases). The CDR3 has 15 amino acids. Germline values: CDR1 LGHDT, CDR2 YNNKEL (reference sequence). V was cut by 4 bases and J by 4 bases, with 16 bases left in between. CDR3 bases: TGTGCCAGCAGCCGTCGTCTAGCGAGCGGAGAGACCCAGTACTTC. It is translated as CASSRRLASGETQYF.

V gene TRBV9 combines with J gene TRBJ1-4; TRBD1 agrees at 9 bases. The trim removed 2 bases at V and 7 bases at J, leaving 12 bases unmatched. This CDR3 contains 17 residues. Germline CDR1 and CDR2: SGDLS and YYNGEE. CDR3 coding DNA: TGTGCCAGCAGCGTTGGGACAGGGCCATCCCGGGGTGAAAAACTGTTTTTT. Amino acid sequence: CASSVGTGPSRGEKLFF.

This clone was found once. A read error may account for a junction end that differs from germline. This rearrangement joins TRBV6-2 or TRBV6-3 to TRBJ2-7; 10 bases line up with TRBD1. Germline V gives CDR1 MNHEY, CDR2 SVGEGT. The CDR3 loop spans 11 amino acids. The chain's CDR3 is CASSFPGTGVF. CDR3 DNA: TGTGCCAGCAGTTTCCCCGGGACAGGGGTTTTC.

The chain's CDR3 is CASSASGRGDTGELFF. The CDR3 DNA is TGTGCCAGCAGCGCTTCGGGGAGGGGAGACACCGGGGAGCTGTTTTTT. This chain joins TRBV11-3 and TRBJ2-2, with TRBD2 identical over 7 bases. Per germline, CDR1 SGHNT and CDR2 YENEEA. The CDR3 is 16 amino acids. The V gene end was trimmed by 5 bases and the J gene end by 3 bases; junction bases not matched to a gene: 9. Combining the CDR3 with reference TRBV11-3 and TRBJ2-2 gives the whole variable domain EAGVVQSPRYKIIEKKQPVAFWCNPISGHNTLYWYLQNLGQGPELLIRYENEEAVDDSQLPKDRFSAERLKGVDSTLKIQPAELGDSAVYLCASSASGRGDTGELFFGEGSRLTVL.

The chain links TRBV10-1 to TRBJ2-7; 12 nucleotides agree with TRBD2. The junction had 7 bases not matched to a gene; V was cut back by 6 bases and J by 7 bases. CDR1 is WNHNN, CDR2 SYGVQD, per germline (reference sequence). CDR3 length: 14 amino acids. CDR3 amino acids: CASRRLAGVREQYF. CDR3 DNA: TGCGCCAGCAGGAGACTAGCGGGAGTACGGGAGCAGTACTTC.

This rearrangement joins TRBV19 to TRBJ1-2, with D possibly matching TRBD1 (6 bases). Trimming removed 6 bases at V and 4 bases at J, with 21 bases between. The CDR3 has 16 residues. The germline V gene has CDR1 LNHDA and CDR2 SQIVND (reference sequence). Written as DNA, the CDR3 is TGTGCCAGTAGCCGGCATTCCGGGGGGCCTTCCTATGGCTACACCTTC. Protein sequence: CASSRHSGGPSYGYTF.

Details on this clone: The conserved phenylalanine or tryptophan normally closing the CDR3 is absent here, so this likely arose from a read error. The limits of the CDR3 on the DNA are not certain, so only TCRdb's listed CDR3 is given. The rearrangement links TRBV2 to TRBJ1-6; the D segment call TRBD1 is taken from the table without a DNA check. The CDR3 has 12 residues if both end residues are counted. Germline V CDR1 and CDR2: SNHLY, FYNNEI. CDR3: CASSEAGRGPVI.

This clone is labeled medium-sized (0.01 to 0.1%). This chain uses TRBV15 with TRBJ2-7; possible D gene TRBD1, 6 bases. The CDR3 runs to 15 residues. The ends were cut back, 2 bases at V and 0 bases at J, with 11 bases in the middle. The V gene's germline CDR1 is LNHNV and CDR2 YYDKDF (reference sequence). The CDR3 DNA is TGTGCCACCAGCAGACACCGGGACAACTCCTACGAGCAGTACTTC. The encoded protein is CATSRHRDNSYEQYF.

The rearrangement uses TRBV3-1 (or the pseudogene TRBV3-2) and TRBJ2-7, with a weak D call TRBD2 (6 bases). Germline CDR1 reads LGHDT; CDR2 reads YNNKEL (reference sequence). V dropped 1 base and J dropped 6 bases, with 10 bases sitting between them. The CDR3 spans 13 residues. The CDR3 region is CASSQGGGIEQYF. In DNA form, the CDR3 reads TGTGCCAGCAGCCAAGGTGGCGGGATCGAGCAGTACTTC.

The chain joins TRBV2 to TRBJ1-6, with D possibly being TRBD1 (6 bases). The CDR3 is 15 residues long. V was clipped by 3 bases and J by 7 bases, with 13 bases between them. CDR1 and CDR2 (germline): SNHLY, FYNNEI. In DNA, the CDR3 is TGTGCCAGCAGTGAGCAGGGGTTTCAGAATTCACCCCTCCACTTT. This sequence encodes CASSEQGFQNSPLHF.

This sequence joins TRBV28 and TRBJ1-1; D remains unclear. Per the germline V gene, CDR1 is MDHEN and CDR2 is SYDVKM. Trimming took 11 bases from V and 0 from J, leaving 13 bases between them. The CDR3 consists of 13 residues. CDR3 nucleotides: TGTGCCGGCGGTGGTGGCATGAACACTGAAGCTTTCTTT. It yields the protein CAGGGGMNTEAFF.

V and J are TRBV18 and TRBJ2-5, with TRBD2 matching over 7 bases. The CDR3 covers 14 residues. CDR1 is KGHSH and CDR2 is LQKENI in the germline V gene. J gave up 7 bases and V 2 bases, and 7 bases lay outside the gene matches. The CDR3 reads CASSPEAGRGTQYF. The CDR3 region has the DNA TGTGCCAGCTCACCAGAGGCAGGGAGGGGGACCCAGTACTTC.

The gene calls are TRBV7-9 and TRBJ2-7; the match to TRBD1 covers 7 bases. The V segment lost 2 bases and the J segment 3 bases; nucleotides outside the gene matches: 13. This CDR3 region has 17 residues. Germline CDR1 is SEHNR and CDR2 is FQNEAQ (reference sequence). CDR3 in DNA: TGTGCCAGCAGCTTACTGGGAAGTAAGGGGGCGAGCTACGAGCAGTACTTC. This sequence encodes CASSLLGSKGASYEQYF.

This rearrangement joins TRBV15 to TRBJ2-1, with 14 bases lining up with TRBD2. V lost 5 bases and J lost 7; bases outside the gene matches: 13. Germline values: CDR1 LNHNV, CDR2 YYDKDF (reference sequence). The CDR3 sequence is 18 residues long. The CDR3 nucleotides are TGTGCCACCAGCGCTCACATGAGACTAGCGGGAGGGGGAAATGAGCAGTTCTTC. As protein: CATSAHMRLAGGGNEQFF.

V and J are TRBV11-2 and TRBJ2-1, with 13 bases aligning to TRBD2. V shed 4 bases and J 7 bases; nucleotides not matched to a gene: 1. The V gene's germline CDR1 is SGHAT and CDR2 FQNNGV. The CDR3 spans 14 residues. The CDR3 is CASSSGLAGNEQFF. The CDR3 DNA follows: TGTGCCAGCAGCTCGGGACTAGCGGGAAATGAGCAGTTCTTC.

The V call is TRBV24-1, the J call TRBJ1-1; D possibly corresponds to TRBD1 (5 bases). This CDR3 comprises 13 residues. Trimming removed 1 base at V and 8 bases at J, with 10 bases between. Germline V gives CDR1 KGHDR, CDR2 SFDVKD. This CDR3 is CATSDFSGGEAFF. CDR3 DNA: TGTGCCACCAGTGATTTCAGCGGGGGGGAAGCTTTCTTT.

The gene calls are TRBV6-4 and TRBJ1-1; D perhaps matches TRBD1 (5 bases). The CDR3 consists of 14 residues. V was cut by 10 bases and J by 2 bases, with 17 bases left in between. Germline CDR1 MRHNA, CDR2 SNTAGT. CDR3 amino acids: CANENLRVNTEAFF. Here the CDR3 DNA reads TGTGCCAACGAAAACCTCAGGGTTAACACTGAAGCTTTCTTT.